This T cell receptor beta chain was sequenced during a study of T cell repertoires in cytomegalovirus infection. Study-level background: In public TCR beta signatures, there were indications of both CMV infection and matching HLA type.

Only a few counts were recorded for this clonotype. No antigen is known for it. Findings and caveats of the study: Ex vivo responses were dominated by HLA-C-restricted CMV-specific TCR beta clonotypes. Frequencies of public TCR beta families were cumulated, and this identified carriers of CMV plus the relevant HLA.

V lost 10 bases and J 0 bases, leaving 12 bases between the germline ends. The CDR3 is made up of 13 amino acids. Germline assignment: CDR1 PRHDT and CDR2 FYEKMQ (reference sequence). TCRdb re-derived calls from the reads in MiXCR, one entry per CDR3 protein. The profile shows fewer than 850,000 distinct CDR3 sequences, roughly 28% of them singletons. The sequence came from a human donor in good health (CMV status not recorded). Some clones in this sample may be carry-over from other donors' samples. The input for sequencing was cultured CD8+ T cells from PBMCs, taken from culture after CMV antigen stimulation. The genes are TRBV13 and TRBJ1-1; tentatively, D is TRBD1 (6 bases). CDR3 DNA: TGTGCCACCAGGGGTGAGATGAACACTGAAGCTTTCTTT. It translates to CATRGEMNTEAFF.